The entry that follows covers one TCR beta chain sequence. This sample is part of a study of Ad26.COV2.S vaccination and SARS-CoV-2 variants. The CDR3 runs to 18 residues. Trimming stripped 2 bases from V and 6 bases from J, with 23 bases between. Germline lookup yields CDR1 MNHEY and CDR2 SMNVEV (reference sequence). Treatment: over 15 received Ad26.COV2.S at low or high dose, single or two shots; several received placebo; per-sample allocation not given. It was on day 63 after the first vaccine or placebo injection that samples were taken. Assay used: immunoSEQ multiplex PCR; TCRdb lists only in-frame clones, some missing. The table has roughly 400,000 clones, about nine tenths seen once.

Sequenced here: peripheral blood, sampled in a trial of Ad26.COV2.S vaccine versus placebo. The chain recombines TRBV27 with TRBJ2-1; D is unresolved. The TCR originated in a person between 18 and 65 years old who received the Ad26.COV2.S COVID-19 vaccine or a placebo. The CDR3 DNA follows: TGTGCCAGCAGTTTACTGGATATGATAGGTAATAGCCCCAATGAGCAGTTCTTC. Amino acids: CASSLLDMIGNSPNEQFF.